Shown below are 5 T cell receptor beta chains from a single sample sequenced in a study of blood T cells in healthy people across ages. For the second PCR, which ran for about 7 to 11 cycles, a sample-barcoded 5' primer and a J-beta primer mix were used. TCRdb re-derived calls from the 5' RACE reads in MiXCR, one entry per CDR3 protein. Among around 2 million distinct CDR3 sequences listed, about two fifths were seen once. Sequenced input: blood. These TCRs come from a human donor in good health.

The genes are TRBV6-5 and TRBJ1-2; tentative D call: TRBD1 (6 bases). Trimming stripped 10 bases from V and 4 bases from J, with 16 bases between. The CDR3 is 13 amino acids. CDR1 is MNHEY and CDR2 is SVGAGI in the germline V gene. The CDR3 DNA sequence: TGTGCCACCGGAGTTGGACAGCTCTATGGCTACACCTTC. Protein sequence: CATGVGQLYGYTF.

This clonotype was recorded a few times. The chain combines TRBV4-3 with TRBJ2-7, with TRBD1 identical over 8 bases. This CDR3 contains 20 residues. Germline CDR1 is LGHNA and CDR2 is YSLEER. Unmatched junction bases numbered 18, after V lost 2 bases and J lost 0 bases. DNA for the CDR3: TGCGCCAGCAGCCAAAGCTACCCTGGGACAGGCGCTCAACCCTCCTACGAGCAGTACTTC. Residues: CASSQSYPGTGAQPSYEQYF.

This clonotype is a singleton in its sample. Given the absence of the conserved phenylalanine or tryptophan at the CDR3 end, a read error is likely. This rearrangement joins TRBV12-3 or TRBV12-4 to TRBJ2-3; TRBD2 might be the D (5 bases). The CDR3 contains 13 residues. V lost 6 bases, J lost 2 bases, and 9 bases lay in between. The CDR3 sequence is CASRLDSTDTQYS. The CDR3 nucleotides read TGTGCCAGCAGGCTGGACTCCACAGATACGCAGTATTCT.

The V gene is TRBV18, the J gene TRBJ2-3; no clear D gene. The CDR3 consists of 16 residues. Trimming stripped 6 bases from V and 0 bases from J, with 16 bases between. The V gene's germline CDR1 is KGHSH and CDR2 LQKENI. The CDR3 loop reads CASSRNTGLSTDTQYF. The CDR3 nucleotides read TGTGCCAGCTCGCGAAATACTGGCCTTAGCACAGATACGCAGTATTTT.

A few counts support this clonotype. This CDR3 is CASSQEWVFPLTYEQYF. The CDR3 DNA sequence: TGCGCCAGCAGCCAGGAATGGGTCTTCCCCTTGACCTACGAGCAGTACTTC. The chain couples TRBV4-3 to TRBJ2-7; D uncertain. There are 17 residues in the CDR3. Germline V gives CDR1 LGHNA, CDR2 YSLEER. Trimming left V 3 bases short and J 2 bases short, with 20 bases between.